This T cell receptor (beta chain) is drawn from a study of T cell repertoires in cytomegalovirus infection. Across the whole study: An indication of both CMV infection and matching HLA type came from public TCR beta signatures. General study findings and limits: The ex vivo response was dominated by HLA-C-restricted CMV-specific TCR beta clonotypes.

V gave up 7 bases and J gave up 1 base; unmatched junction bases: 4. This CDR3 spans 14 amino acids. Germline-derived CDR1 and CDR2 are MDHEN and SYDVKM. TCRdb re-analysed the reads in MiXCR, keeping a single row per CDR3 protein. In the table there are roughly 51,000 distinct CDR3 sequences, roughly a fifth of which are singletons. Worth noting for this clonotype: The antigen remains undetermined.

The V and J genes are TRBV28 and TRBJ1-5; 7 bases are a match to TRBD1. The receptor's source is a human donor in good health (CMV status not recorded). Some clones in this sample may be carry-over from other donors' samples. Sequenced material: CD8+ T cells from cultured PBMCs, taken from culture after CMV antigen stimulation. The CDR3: CASIRGASNQPQHF. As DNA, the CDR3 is TGTGCCAGCATCAGGGGGGCGAGCAATCAGCCCCAGCATTTT.